This T cell receptor (beta chain) originates from a study of blood T cells in healthy people across ages. Study outcomes and limitations: The donors' CMV status was not determined, possibly confounding changes in expanded clonotypes.

This clonotype came up a few times. Antigen: not known. The CDR3 loop spans 15 amino acids. CDR1 ENHRY and CDR2 SYGVKD come from the germline V gene. V was clipped by 0 bases and J by 0 bases, with 9 bases between them. A sample-barcoded 5' primer and a J-beta primer mix were used in a second PCR of about 7 to 12 cycles. TCRdb independently ran MiXCR on the 5' RACE reads; one entry per CDR3 protein. Found here are 1 million or so distinct CDR3 sequences, 45% of them singletons; the top ten hold approximately 17%. The specimen sequenced was blood. The V gene is TRBV10-3, the J gene TRBJ2-7; no firm D call. The receptor was isolated from an older woman in good health. The CDR3 spells CAISESPQFSYEQYF. In nucleotides, the CDR3 is TGTGCCATCAGTGAGTCGCCACAGTTCTCCTACGAGCAGTACTTC.